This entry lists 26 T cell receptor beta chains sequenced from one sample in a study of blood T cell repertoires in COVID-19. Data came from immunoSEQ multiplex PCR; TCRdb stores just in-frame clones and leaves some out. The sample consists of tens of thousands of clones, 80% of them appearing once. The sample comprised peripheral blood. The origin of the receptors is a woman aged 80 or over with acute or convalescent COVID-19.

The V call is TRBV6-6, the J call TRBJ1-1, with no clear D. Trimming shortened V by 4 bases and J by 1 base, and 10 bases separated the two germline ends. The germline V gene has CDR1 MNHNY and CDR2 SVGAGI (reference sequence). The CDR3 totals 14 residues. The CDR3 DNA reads TGTGCCAGCAGTTCCCCGTACAAGAACACTGAAGCTTTCTTT. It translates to CASSSPYKNTEAFF.

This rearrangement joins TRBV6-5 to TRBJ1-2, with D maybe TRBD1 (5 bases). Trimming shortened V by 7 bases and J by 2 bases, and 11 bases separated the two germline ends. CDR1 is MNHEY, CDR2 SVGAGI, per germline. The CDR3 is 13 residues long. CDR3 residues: CASNPQGNYGYTF. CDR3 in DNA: TGTGCCAGCAACCCCCAGGGAAACTATGGCTACACCTTC.

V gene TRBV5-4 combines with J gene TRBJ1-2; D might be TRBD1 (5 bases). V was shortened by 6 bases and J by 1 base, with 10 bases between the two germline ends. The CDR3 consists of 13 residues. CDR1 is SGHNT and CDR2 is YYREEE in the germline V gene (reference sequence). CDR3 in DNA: TGTGCCAGCACCCCAGACAGTAACTATGGCTACACCTTC. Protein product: CASTPDSNYGYTF. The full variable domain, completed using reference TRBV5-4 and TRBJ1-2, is ETGVTQSPTHLIKTRGQQVTLRCSSQSGHNTVSWYQQALGQGPQFIFQYYREEENGRGNFPPRFSGLQFPNYSSELNVNALELDDSALYLCASTPDSNYGYTFGSGTRLTVV.

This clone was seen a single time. DNA for the CDR3: TGTGCCAGCAGCACCGGACAAACAAACTCCTATAATTCACCCCTCCACTTT. This sequence encodes CASSTGQTNSYNSPLHF. The chain recombines TRBV28 with TRBJ1-6, with TRBD1 as a possible D gene (5 bases). Trimming took off 6 bases at V and 0 bases at J, with 15 bases between the two ends. Germline assignment: CDR1 MDHEN and CDR2 SYDVKM. The CDR3 contains 17 residues.

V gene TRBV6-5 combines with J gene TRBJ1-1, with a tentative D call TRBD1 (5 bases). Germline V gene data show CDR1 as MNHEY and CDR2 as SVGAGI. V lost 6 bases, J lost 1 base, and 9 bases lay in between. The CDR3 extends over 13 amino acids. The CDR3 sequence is CASSLTENTEAFF. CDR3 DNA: TGTGCCAGCAGCTTGACAGAGAACACTGAAGCTTTCTTT.

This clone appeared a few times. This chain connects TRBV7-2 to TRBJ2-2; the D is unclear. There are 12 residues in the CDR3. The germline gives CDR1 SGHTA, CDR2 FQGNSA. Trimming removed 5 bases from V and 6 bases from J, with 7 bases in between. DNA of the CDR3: TGTGCCAGCAGCCTGAGGTCCGGGGAGCTGTTTTTT. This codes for CASSLRSGELFF.

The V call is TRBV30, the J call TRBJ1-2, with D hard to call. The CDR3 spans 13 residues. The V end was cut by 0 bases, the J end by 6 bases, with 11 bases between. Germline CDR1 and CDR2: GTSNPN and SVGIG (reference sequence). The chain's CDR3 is CAWSVGLGNGYTF. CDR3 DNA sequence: TGTGCCTGGAGTGTAGGGCTCGGGAATGGCTACACCTTC.

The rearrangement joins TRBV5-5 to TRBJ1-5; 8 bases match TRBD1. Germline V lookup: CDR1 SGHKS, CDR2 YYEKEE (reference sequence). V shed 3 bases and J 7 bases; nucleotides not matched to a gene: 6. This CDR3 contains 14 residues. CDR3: CASSSLDRDQPQHF. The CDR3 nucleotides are TGTGCCAGCAGCTCCTTGGACAGGGACCAGCCCCAGCATTTT.

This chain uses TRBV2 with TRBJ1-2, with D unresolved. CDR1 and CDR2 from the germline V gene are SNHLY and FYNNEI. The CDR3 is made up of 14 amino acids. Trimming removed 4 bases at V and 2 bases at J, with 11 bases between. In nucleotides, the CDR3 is TGTGCCAGCAGTGTTTCACACCCAAACTATGGCTACACCTTC. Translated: CASSVSHPNYGYTF.

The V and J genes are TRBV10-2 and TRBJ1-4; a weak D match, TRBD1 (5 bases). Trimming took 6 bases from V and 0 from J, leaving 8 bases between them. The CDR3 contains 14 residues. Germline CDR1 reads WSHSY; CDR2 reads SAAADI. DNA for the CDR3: TGCGCCAGCAGACGGGGGGCAACTAATGAAAAACTGTTTTTT. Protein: CASRRGATNEKLFF.

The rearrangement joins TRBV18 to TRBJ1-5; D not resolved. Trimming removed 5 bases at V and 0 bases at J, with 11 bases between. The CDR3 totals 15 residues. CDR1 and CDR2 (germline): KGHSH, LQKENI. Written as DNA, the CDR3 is TGTGCCAGCTCAATCTCACATGATAGCAATCAGCCCCAGCATTTT. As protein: CASSISHDSNQPQHF.

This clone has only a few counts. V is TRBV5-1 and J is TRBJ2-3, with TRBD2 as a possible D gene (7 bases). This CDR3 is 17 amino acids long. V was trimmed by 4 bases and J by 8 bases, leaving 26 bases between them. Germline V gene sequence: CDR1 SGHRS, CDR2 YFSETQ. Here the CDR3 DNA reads TGCGCCAGCAGCCTCGGAGCGGGCGGGGGCGCGGGAGCTACGCAGTATTTT. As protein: CASSLGAGGGAGATQYF. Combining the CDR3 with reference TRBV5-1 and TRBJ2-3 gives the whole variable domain KAGVTQTPRYLIKTRGQQVTLSCSPISGHRSVSWYQQTPGQGLQFLFEYFSETQRNKGNFPGRFSGRQFSNSRSEMNVSTLELGDSALYLCASSLGAGGGAGATQYFGPGTRLTVL.

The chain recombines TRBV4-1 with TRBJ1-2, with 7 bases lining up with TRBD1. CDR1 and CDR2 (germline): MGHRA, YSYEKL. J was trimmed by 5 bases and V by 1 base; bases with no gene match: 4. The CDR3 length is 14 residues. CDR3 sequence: CASSQGGGLYGYTF. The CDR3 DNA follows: TGCGCCAGCAGCCAAGGAGGGGGCTTATATGGCTACACCTTC.

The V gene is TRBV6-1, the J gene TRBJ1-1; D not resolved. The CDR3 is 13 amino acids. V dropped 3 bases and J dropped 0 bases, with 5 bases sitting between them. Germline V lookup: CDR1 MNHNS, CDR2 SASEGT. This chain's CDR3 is CASSDPVNTEAFF. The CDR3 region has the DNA TGTGCCAGCAGTGATCCTGTGAACACTGAAGCTTTCTTT.

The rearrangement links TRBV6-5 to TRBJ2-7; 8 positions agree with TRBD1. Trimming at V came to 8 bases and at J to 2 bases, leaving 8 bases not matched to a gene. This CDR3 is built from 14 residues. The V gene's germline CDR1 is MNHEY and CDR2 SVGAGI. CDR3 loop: CASYRDRLAYEQYF. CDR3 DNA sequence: TGTGCCAGCTACCGGGACAGGCTAGCCTACGAGCAGTACTTC.

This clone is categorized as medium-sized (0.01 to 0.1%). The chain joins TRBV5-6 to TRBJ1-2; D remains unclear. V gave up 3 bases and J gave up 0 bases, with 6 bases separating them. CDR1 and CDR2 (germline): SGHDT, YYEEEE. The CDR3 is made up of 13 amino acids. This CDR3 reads CASSSVSNYGYTF. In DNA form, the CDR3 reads TGTGCCAGCAGCTCGGTATCTAACTATGGCTACACCTTC. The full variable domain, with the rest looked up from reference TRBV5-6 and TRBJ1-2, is DAGVTQSPTHLIKTRGQQVTLRCSPKSGHDTVSWYQQALGQGPQFIFQYYEEEERQRGNFPDRFSGHQFPNYSSELNVNALLLGDSALYLCASSSVSNYGYTFGSGTRLTVV.

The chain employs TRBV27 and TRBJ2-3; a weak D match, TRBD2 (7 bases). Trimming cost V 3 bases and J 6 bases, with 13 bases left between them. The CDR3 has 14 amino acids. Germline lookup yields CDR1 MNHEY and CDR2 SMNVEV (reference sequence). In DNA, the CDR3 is TGTGCCAGCAGTTTTTACGGCGGGGGCGATACGCAGTATTTT. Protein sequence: CASSFYGGGDTQYF.

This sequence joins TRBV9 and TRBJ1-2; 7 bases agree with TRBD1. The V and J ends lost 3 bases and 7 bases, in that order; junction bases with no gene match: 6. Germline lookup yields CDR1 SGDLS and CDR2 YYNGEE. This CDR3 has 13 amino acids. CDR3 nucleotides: TGTGCCAGCAGCGACCACAGGGGAACTGGCTACACCTTC. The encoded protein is CASSDHRGTGYTF.

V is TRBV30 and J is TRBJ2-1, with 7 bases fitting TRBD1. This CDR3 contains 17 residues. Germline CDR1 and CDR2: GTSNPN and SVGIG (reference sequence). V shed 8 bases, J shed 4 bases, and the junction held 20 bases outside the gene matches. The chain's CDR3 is CARTRAGGVRGYNEQFF. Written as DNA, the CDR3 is TGTGCCCGGACGAGAGCAGGGGGTGTCCGAGGTTACAATGAGCAGTTCTTC.

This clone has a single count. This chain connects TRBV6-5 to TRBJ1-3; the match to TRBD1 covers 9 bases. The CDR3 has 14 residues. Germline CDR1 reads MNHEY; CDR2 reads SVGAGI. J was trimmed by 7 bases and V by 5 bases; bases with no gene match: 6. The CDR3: CASSRQGVLNTIYF. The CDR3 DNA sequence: TGTGCCAGCAGTCGACAGGGGGTCCTGAACACCATATATTTT.

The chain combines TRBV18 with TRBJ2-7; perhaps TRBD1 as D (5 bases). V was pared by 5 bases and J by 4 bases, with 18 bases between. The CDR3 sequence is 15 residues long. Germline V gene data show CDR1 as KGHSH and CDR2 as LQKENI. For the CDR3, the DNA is TGTGCCAGCTCAGCCGATACAGGATCACGATACGAGCAGTACTTC. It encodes CASSADTGSRYEQYF.

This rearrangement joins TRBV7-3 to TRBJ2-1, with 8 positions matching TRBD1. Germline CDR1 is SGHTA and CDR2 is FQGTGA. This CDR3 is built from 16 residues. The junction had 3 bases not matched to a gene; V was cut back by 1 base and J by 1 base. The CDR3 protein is CASSLRGQDSYNEQFF. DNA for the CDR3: TGTGCCAGCAGCTTAAGGGGACAGGATTCCTACAATGAGCAGTTCTTC.

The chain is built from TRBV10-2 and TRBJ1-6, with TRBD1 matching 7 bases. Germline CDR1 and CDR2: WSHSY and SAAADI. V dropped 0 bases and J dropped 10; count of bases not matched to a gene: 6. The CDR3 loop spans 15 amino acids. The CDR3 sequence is CASSESEGGESPLHF. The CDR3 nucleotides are TGCGCCAGCAGTGAGTCCGAAGGGGGCGAATCACCCCTCCACTTT.

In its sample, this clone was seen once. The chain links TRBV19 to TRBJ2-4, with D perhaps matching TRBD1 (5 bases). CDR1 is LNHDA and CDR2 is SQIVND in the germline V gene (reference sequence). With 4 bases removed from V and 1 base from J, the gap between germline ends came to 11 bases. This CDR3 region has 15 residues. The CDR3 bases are TGTGCCAGTAGTAAGGGTTCAGGGGCCAAAAACATTCAGTACTTC. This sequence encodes CASSKGSGAKNIQYF.

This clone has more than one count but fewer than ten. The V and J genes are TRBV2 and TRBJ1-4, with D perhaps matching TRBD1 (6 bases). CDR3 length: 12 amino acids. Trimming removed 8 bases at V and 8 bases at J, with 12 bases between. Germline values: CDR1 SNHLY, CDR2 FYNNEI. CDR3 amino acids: CASEQGGEKLFF. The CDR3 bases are TGTGCCAGCGAACAGGGAGGGGAAAAACTGTTTTTT. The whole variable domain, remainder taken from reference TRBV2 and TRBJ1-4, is EPEVTQTPSHQVTQMGQEVILRCVPISNHLYFYWYRQILGQKVEFLVSFYNNEISEKSEIFDDQFSVERPDGSNFTLKIRSTKLEDSAMYFCASEQGGEKLFFGSGTQLSVL.

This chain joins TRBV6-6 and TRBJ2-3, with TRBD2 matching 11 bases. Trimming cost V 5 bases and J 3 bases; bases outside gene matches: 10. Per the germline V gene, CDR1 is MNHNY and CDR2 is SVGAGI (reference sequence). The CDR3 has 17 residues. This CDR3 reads CASSRTGTSGGTDTQYF. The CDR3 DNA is TGTGCCAGCAGTCGTACCGGGACTAGCGGTGGAACAGATACGCAGTATTTT.